The next 26 T cell receptor beta chains were all read from a single sample in a study of cytomegalovirus exposure and HLA in healthy donors. With 60 Vbeta and 13 Jbeta primers, the PCR was carried out. Method: immunoSEQ multiplex PCR; TCRdb's copy keeps in-frame clones and lacks some. Here the sample spans fewer than 250,000 clones, approximately 78% being singletons. Sequencing was performed on PBMCs. The receptors here all came from a male donor in good health and CMV-seronegative.

The CDR3 protein is CASSLDWRNYEQYF. The CDR3 region has the DNA TGCGCCAGCAGCTTGGATTGGAGAAACTACGAGCAGTACTTC. The V gene is TRBV5-1, the J gene TRBJ2-7, with D unclear. Germline V lookup: CDR1 SGHRS, CDR2 YFSETQ. With 0 bases removed from V and 3 bases from J, the gap between germline ends came to 10 bases. The CDR3 loop spans 14 amino acids.

The chain has TRBV6-5 and TRBJ2-7; 7 bases are shared with TRBD2. Germline V CDR1 and CDR2: MNHEY, SVGAGI. The V segment lost 0 bases and the J segment 5 bases; nucleotides outside the gene matches: 10. The CDR3 extends over 16 amino acids. The CDR3 bases are TGTGCCAGCAGTTACTCTGGCTGGCGGGGGACCGACGAGCAGTACTTC. Translated, it gives CASSYSGWRGTDEQYF.

The chain uses TRBV7-9 and TRBJ2-2; TRBD2 aligns across 13 bases. The CDR3 runs 17 residues. The V gene end was trimmed by 5 bases and the J gene end by 5 bases; junction bases not matched to a gene: 8. In germline, CDR1 is SEHNR, CDR2 FQNEAQ (reference sequence). The CDR3 DNA reads TGTGCCAGCAGCCCCCCCGGACTAGCGGGAGAGACCGGGGAGCTGTTTTTT. It translates to CASSPPGLAGETGELFF.

This chain links TRBV7-8 with TRBJ2-1; 9 bases map to TRBD2. This CDR3 is 14 amino acids long. Germline V CDR1 and CDR2: SGHVS, FQNEAQ. The V segment lost 6 bases and the J segment 8 bases; nucleotides outside the gene matches: 8. As DNA, the CDR3 is TGTGCCAGCAGACTTATAGCGGGAGTCGATGAGCAGTTCTTC. Protein sequence: CASRLIAGVDEQFF.

The V gene is TRBV5-1, the J gene TRBJ2-7; 7 nucleotides line up with TRBD2. The CDR3 extends over 12 amino acids. The V gene end was trimmed by 7 bases and the J gene end by 4 bases; junction bases not matched to a gene: 5. CDR1 is SGHRS, CDR2 YFSETQ, per germline. The CDR3 is CASGSSGYEQYF. Written as DNA, the CDR3 is TGCGCCAGCGGGTCTAGCGGATACGAGCAGTACTTC.

The chain carries TRBV18 and TRBJ1-4, with TRBD1 matching 7 bases. V lost 5 bases, J lost 2 bases, and 5 bases stayed unmatched. The germline CDR1 and CDR2 sequences are KGHSH and LQKENI. This CDR3 comprises 15 residues. CDR3 in DNA: TGTGCCAGCTCAGCCCGGGACAGCACTAATGAAAAACTGTTTTTT. Translation gives CASSARDSTNEKLFF.

CDR3 residues: CASSLSGQGDDTEAFF. The CDR3 nucleotides are TGTGCCAGCAGCTTATCGGGACAGGGGGATGACACTGAAGCTTTCTTT. The rearrangement joins TRBV13 to TRBJ1-1, with TRBD1 matching over 11 bases. Germline values: CDR1 PRHDT, CDR2 FYEKMQ (reference sequence). There are 16 residues in the CDR3. J lost 3 bases, V lost 2 bases, and 5 bases had no gene match.

V gene TRBV2 combines with J gene TRBJ1-1; a weak D match, TRBD1 (6 bases). Trimming removed 3 bases from V and 5 bases from J, with 10 bases in between. This CDR3 is built from 13 residues. Germline CDR1 and CDR2: SNHLY and FYNNEI. The chain's CDR3 is CASSEQGRTEAFF. CDR3 in DNA: TGTGCCAGCAGTGAGCAGGGGAGAACTGAAGCTTTCTTT.

V usage is TRBV27 and J usage is TRBJ1-4, with TRBD1 matching over 7 bases. The CDR3 has 14 residues. The trim removed 2 bases at V and 7 bases at J, leaving 4 bases unmatched. Looked up from germline, CDR1 is MNHEY and CDR2 is SMNVEV (reference sequence). DNA for the CDR3: TGTGCCAGCAGTTTACAGGGGGTCAGTGAAAAACTGTTTTTT. Translated: CASSLQGVSEKLFF.

The chain has TRBV5-1 and TRBJ2-5, with 12 nucleotides matching TRBD2. The DNA end lines up better with TRBJ2-7; the J call may be wrong. The CDR3 loop spans 16 amino acids. The germline gives CDR1 SGHRS, CDR2 YFSETQ. CDR3 region: CASSSTSGSFRYEQYF. The DNA of the CDR3 is TGCGCCAGCAGCTCGACTAGCGGGAGCTTCCGTTACGAGCAGTACTTC.

Remarks on this clone: Its ends do not fully match the called genes, so a read error is possible. The rearrangement uses TRBV7-9 and TRBJ1-3; 7 positions match TRBD1. The CDR3 has 14 amino acids. Germline assignment: CDR1 SEHNR and CDR2 FQNEAQ (reference sequence). The CDR3 DNA follows: TGTTCCAGCAGCCCCGGGACAGCTGGAAACACCATATATTTT. Protein: CSSSPGTAGNTIYF.

The chain uses TRBV14 and TRBJ2-2; tentatively, D is TRBD1 (5 bases). Trimming cost V 3 bases and J 4 bases, with 6 bases left between them. The CDR3 is 13 residues long. Germline V gene lookup returns CDR1 SGHDN and CDR2 FVKESK. DNA of the CDR3: TGTGCCAGCAGCCATACAGGCACCGGGGAGCTGTTTTTT. It is translated as CASSHTGTGELFF. Full variable domain (missing parts from reference TRBV14 and TRBJ2-2): EAGVTQFPSHSVIEKGQTVTLRCDPISGHDNLYWYRRVMGKEIKFLLHFVKESKQDESGMPNNRFLAERTGGTYSTLKVQPAELEDSGVYFCASSHTGTGELFFGEGSRLTVL.

The CDR3: CASSLVSGVDEQYF. The CDR3 DNA is TGTGCCAGCAGCTTGGTTTCGGGGGTGGACGAGCAGTACTTC. The chain carries TRBV5-4 and TRBJ2-5; the D gene is possibly TRBD2 (6 bases). The DNA end is a closer match to TRBJ2-7, so the J assignment may be wrong. Germline V gene lookup returns CDR1 SGHNT and CDR2 YYREEE (reference sequence). The CDR3 has 14 amino acids.

This clone was seen more than once but under ten times. This chain uses TRBV27 with TRBJ1-2, with 10 nucleotides matching TRBD1. Germline lookup yields CDR1 MNHEY and CDR2 SMNVEV (reference sequence). The CDR3 length is 14 residues. V trimming: 5 bases; J trimming: 8 bases; junction bases outside the gene matches: 8. The chain's CDR3 is CASSTSTGGGGYTF. DNA for the CDR3: TGTGCCAGCAGTACATCGACAGGGGGCGGAGGCTACACCTTC.

This clone occurred once. V is TRBV7-8 and J is TRBJ1-1; a possible D gene is TRBD1 (6 bases). Trimming stripped 5 bases from V and 0 bases from J, with 13 bases between. Looked up from germline, CDR1 is SGHVS and CDR2 is FQNEAQ. The CDR3 sequence is 15 residues long. CDR3 in amino acids: CASSSRDNMNTEAFF. The DNA for the CDR3 is TGTGCCAGCAGCAGCAGGGACAACATGAACACTGAAGCTTTCTTT. The full variable domain, rest sourced from reference TRBV7-8 and TRBJ1-1, is GAGVSQSPRYKVAKRGQDVALRCDPISGHVSLFWYQQALGQGPEFLTYFQNEAQLDKSGLPSDRFFAERPEGSVSTLKIQRTQQEDSAVYLCASSSRDNMNTEAFFGQGTRLTVV.

This clone was observed a few times. The chain carries TRBV6-5 and TRBJ2-3; 7 bases line up with TRBD2. V trimming: 6 bases; J trimming: 0 bases; junction bases outside the gene matches: 6. CDR1 and CDR2 (germline): MNHEY, SVGAGI. This CDR3 is built from 15 residues. The CDR3 loop is CASSTRDYSTDTQYF. CDR3 DNA: TGTGCCAGCAGCACGAGGGACTACAGCACAGATACGCAGTATTTT.

The chain links TRBV9 to TRBJ2-3; 11 bases agree with TRBD2. The germline V gene has CDR1 SGDLS and CDR2 YYNGEE. The CDR3 sequence is 16 residues long. V lost 3 bases to trimming and J lost 1 base; unmatched junction nucleotides: 4. The chain's CDR3 is CASSAQTSGGTDTQYF. For the CDR3, the DNA is TGTGCCAGCAGCGCCCAGACTAGCGGGGGCACAGATACGCAGTATTTT.

This chain links TRBV30 with TRBJ2-5; D not resolved. The germline V and J ends were trimmed by 3 bases and 0 bases, with 5 bases remaining between them. Germline V lookup: CDR1 GTSNPN, CDR2 SVGIG (reference sequence). The CDR3 has 12 residues. The DNA for the CDR3 is TGTGCCTGGAGCCGAGACCAAGAGACCCAGTACTTC. Translating gives CAWSRDQETQYF.

This chain uses TRBV28 with TRBJ2-1, with 14 bases aligning to TRBD2. Germline V gives CDR1 MDHEN, CDR2 SYDVKM. Unmatched junction bases numbered 11, after V lost 4 bases and J lost 6 bases. CDR3 size: 18 residues. The CDR3 DNA reads TGTGCCAGCAGTTCATCCCCGGGACTAGCGGGAGATCGCAATGAGCAGTTCTTC. As protein: CASSSSPGLAGDRNEQFF.

This sequence joins TRBV4-2 and TRBJ2-1; D call uncertain. Germline V lookup: CDR1 LGHNA, CDR2 YNFKEQ. The V end was cut by 2 bases, the J end by 7 bases, with 18 bases between. The CDR3 consists of 16 residues. CDR3 residues: CASSQTDRLVSNEQFF. The CDR3 DNA sequence: TGTGCCAGCAGCCAAACCGATCGGCTAGTGTCGAATGAGCAGTTCTTC.

This clone was seen a few times. The chain employs TRBV7-4 and TRBJ2-5, with a tentative D call TRBD2 (5 bases). The ends were cut back, 7 bases at V and 2 bases at J, with 11 bases in the middle. The CDR3 loop spans 13 amino acids. Germline CDR1 SGHVT, CDR2 SQSDAQ. CDR3 sequence reads: CASTRTGQETQYF. DNA of the CDR3: TGTGCCAGCACACGGACGGGACAAGAGACCCAGTACTTC.

The chain links TRBV9 to TRBJ2-3; TRBD1 agrees at 9 bases. CDR1 and CDR2 from the germline V gene are SGDLS and YYNGEE. The CDR3 is 15 amino acids. V lost 4 bases and J lost 4; bases outside the gene matches: 7. The CDR3 sequence is CASSPGQGSADTQYF. The CDR3 nucleotides are TGTGCCAGCAGCCCTGGACAGGGGAGCGCAGATACGCAGTATTTT.

The CDR3 loop reads CASSSGGGGNTEAFF. The CDR3 coding sequence is TGTGCCAGCAGCTCCGGTGGTGGGGGGAATACTGAAGCTTTCTTT. The J gene is TRBJ1-1, the V gene TRBV7-9; tentatively, D is TRBD1 (5 bases). V was shortened by 4 bases and J by 5 bases, with 17 bases between the two germline ends. Germline values: CDR1 SEHNR, CDR2 FQNEAQ (reference sequence). CDR3 length: 15 amino acids.

This rearrangement joins TRBV4-1 to TRBJ2-2, with 8 bases lining up with TRBD2. The CDR3 extends over 15 amino acids. Per the germline V gene, CDR1 is MGHRA and CDR2 is YSYEKL. Losses at the gene ends were 10 bases for V and 4 bases for J; bases not matched to a gene: 11. CDR3: CATIDLAGPTGELFF. CDR3 in DNA: TGCGCCACCATTGACTTAGCGGGACCCACCGGGGAGCTGTTTTTT.

The chain is built from TRBV10-2 and TRBJ1-5, with 10 bases that match TRBD1. The CDR3 is 15 amino acids. Trimming at V came to 4 bases and at J to 2 bases, leaving 2 bases not matched to a gene. The germline V gene has CDR1 WSHSY and CDR2 SAAADI. CDR3 residues: CASSGQGAGNQPQHF. Here the CDR3 DNA reads TGCGCCAGCAGTGGACAGGGGGCAGGCAATCAGCCCCAGCATTTT.

The V gene is TRBV7-2, the J gene TRBJ2-4; tentative D call: TRBD2 (7 bases). V dropped 6 bases and J dropped 9 bases, with 18 bases sitting between them. The CDR3 extends over 14 amino acids. The V gene's germline CDR1 is SGHTA and CDR2 FQGNSA. This chain's CDR3 is CASSNRGGGSIQYF. The DNA of the CDR3 is TGTGCCAGCAGTAATAGGGGGGGCGGCAGCATTCAGTACTTC.